This entry concerns a single TCR beta chain. These data come from a study of Graves' ophthalmopathy and Graves' hyperthyroidism. Amplified TCR beta CDR3 regions were obtained using RNA transcripts as template. In the first round, RT-PCR was carried out with HTBI primers, and a multiplex PCR formed the second round. TCRdb ran MiXCR on the multiplex PCR reads and lists one entry per CDR3 protein. The sample has some 48,000 distinct CDR3 sequences, 50% seen once. Looked up from germline, CDR1 is WNHNN and CDR2 is SYGVQD (reference sequence). The ends were cut back, 3 bases at V and 2 bases at J, with 5 bases in the middle. The CDR3 consists of 14 residues.

The origin of this receptor is an adult man with Graves' ophthalmopathy. What was sequenced was peripheral blood. The gene calls are TRBV10-1 and TRBJ2-6, with D possibly being TRBD2 (5 bases). The CDR3 DNA sequence: TGCGCCAGCAGTGACGGGGCTGGGGCCAACGTCCTGACTTTC. Translated, it gives CASSDGAGANVLTF.